Listed here are 8 T cell receptor beta chains from one sample, sequenced in a study of blood T cell repertoires in COVID-19. Only in-frame clones appear in the TCRdb table, and some are missing; sequencing was by immunoSEQ multiplex PCR. Of 60,000 to 90,000 clones in the sample, 65% to 85% were seen once. The specimen sequenced was peripheral blood. The origin of the receptors is a man in his 60s with active or convalescent COVID-19.

DNA of the CDR3: TGTGCCAGCAGCCAATGGGAGGGCCTAGCGGGGGCACCAGATACGCAGTATTTT. Amino acids: CASSQWEGLAGAPDTQYF. This sequence joins TRBV14 and TRBJ2-3; 10 bases agree with TRBD2. V gave up 2 bases and J gave up 4 bases; unmatched junction bases: 12. The CDR3 extends over 18 amino acids. CDR1 is SGHDN, CDR2 FVKESK, per germline.

The V and J genes are TRBV5-8 and TRBJ1-2; TRBD1 agrees at 8 bases. V was clipped by 1 base and J by 13 bases; unmatched bases: 12. The germline gives CDR1 SGHTS, CDR2 YDEGEE. The CDR3 covers 14 residues. In DNA form, the CDR3 reads TGTGCCAGCAGCTTGAGGGGGACAGGAGTGCTATTCACCTTC. It codes for CASSLRGTGVLFTF.

This chain links TRBV9 with TRBJ2-5, with a possible D match to TRBD2 (6 bases). The CDR3 sequence is 15 residues long. Trimming removed 2 bases from V and 5 bases from J, with 16 bases in between. CDR1 SGDLS and CDR2 YYNGEE come from the germline V gene. CDR3 sequence (DNA): TGTGCCAGCAGCGTCGGGACGGCCGGAGGGGAGACCCAGTACTTC. Amino acid sequence: CASSVGTAGGETQYF. The whole variable domain, filled in from reference TRBV9 and TRBJ2-5, reads DSGVTQTPKHLITATGQRVTLRCSPRSGDLSVYWYQQSLDQGLQFLIQYYNGEERAKGNILERFSAQQFPDLHSELNLSSLELGDSALYFCASSVGTAGGETQYFGPGTRLLVL.

The V call is TRBV27, the J call TRBJ1-1, with 11 positions matching TRBD1. The V gene's germline CDR1 is MNHEY and CDR2 SMNVEV (reference sequence). This CDR3 has 18 amino acids. J gave up 2 bases and V 3 bases, and 11 bases lay outside the gene matches. The CDR3 protein is CASSFMGTGGIVNTEAFF. The CDR3 DNA reads TGTGCCAGCAGTTTTATGGGGACAGGGGGTATTGTAAACACTGAAGCTTTCTTT.

J is TRBJ1-1 and V is TRBV19, with TRBD1 matching over 9 bases. The germline gives CDR1 LNHDA, CDR2 SQIVND (reference sequence). V trimming: 4 bases; J trimming: 4 bases; junction bases outside the gene matches: 7. The length of the CDR3 is 15 residues. The CDR3 sequence is CASSKGQGATTEAFF. The CDR3 nucleotides read TGTGCCAGTAGTAAGGGACAGGGAGCGACCACTGAAGCTTTCTTT. The variable domain in full, with the rest retrieved from reference TRBV19 and TRBJ1-1, is DGGITQSPKYLFRKEGQNVTLSCEQNLNHDAMYWYRQDPGQGLRLIYYSQIVNDFQKGDIAEGYSVSREKKESFPLTVTSAQKNPTAFYLCASSKGQGATTEAFFGQGTRLTVV.

The chain links TRBV19 to TRBJ1-2; D might be TRBD1 (6 bases). The germline gives CDR1 LNHDA, CDR2 SQIVND (reference sequence). The CDR3 is 11 residues long. Trimming pared 9 bases from V and 3 bases from J, leaving 8 bases between. The CDR3 DNA reads TGTGCCAGCAGACAGGACTATGGCTACACCTTC. Amino acids: CASRQDYGYTF.

The chain recombines TRBV7-2 with TRBJ1-1, with D possibly matching TRBD1 (6 bases). Germline values: CDR1 SGHTA, CDR2 FQGNSA. Trimming took 5 bases from V and 0 from J, leaving 13 bases between them. The CDR3 is 15 amino acids. The CDR3 loop reads CASSLGTYMNTEAFF. The CDR3 DNA follows: TGTGCCAGCAGCCTGGGGACATATATGAACACTGAAGCTTTCTTT.

The gene calls are TRBV6-6 and TRBJ1-5; D ambiguous. The CDR3 extends over 12 amino acids. Germline V lookup: CDR1 MNHNY, CDR2 SVGAGI (reference sequence). Trimming pared 2 bases from V and 6 bases from J, leaving 5 bases between. CDR3 region: CASSYAGQPQHF. The CDR3 DNA is TGTGCCAGCAGTTACGCGGGTCAGCCCCAGCATTTT.